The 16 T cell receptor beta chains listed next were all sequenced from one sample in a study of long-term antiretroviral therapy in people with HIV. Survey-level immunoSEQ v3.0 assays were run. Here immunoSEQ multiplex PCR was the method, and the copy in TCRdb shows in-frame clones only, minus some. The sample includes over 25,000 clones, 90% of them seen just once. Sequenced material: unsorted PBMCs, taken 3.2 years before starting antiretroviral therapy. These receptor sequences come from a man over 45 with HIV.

The CDR3 coding sequence is TGTGCCAGCAGTACCCGCATCCCATACGAGCAGTACTTC. Translating it yields CASSTRIPYEQYF. V is TRBV28 and J is TRBJ2-7; D gene uncertain. Germline V CDR1 and CDR2: MDHEN, SYDVKM. This CDR3 is 13 amino acids long. With 5 bases removed from V and 4 bases from J, the gap between germline ends came to 12 bases. Looking up the rest from reference TRBV28 and TRBJ2-7 gives the full variable domain: DVKVTQSSRYLVKRTGEKVFLECVQDMDHENMFWYRQDPGLGLRLIYFSYDVKMKEKGDIPEGYSVSREKKERFSLILESASTNQTSMYLCASSTRIPYEQYFGPGTRLTVT.

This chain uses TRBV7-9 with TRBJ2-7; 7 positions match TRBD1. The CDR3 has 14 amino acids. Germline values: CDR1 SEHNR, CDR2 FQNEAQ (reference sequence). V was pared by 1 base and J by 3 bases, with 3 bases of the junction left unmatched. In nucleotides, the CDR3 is TGTGCCAGCAGCTTAGGACAGGGAGACTACGAGCAGTACTTC. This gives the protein CASSLGQGDYEQYF.

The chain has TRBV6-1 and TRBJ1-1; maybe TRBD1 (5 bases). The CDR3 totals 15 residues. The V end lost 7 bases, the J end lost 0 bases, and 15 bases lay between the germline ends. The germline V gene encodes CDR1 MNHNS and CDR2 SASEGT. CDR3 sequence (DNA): TGTGCCAGCACCATCACGGGGACGGTGAACACTGAAGCTTTCTTT. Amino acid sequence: CASTITGTVNTEAFF.

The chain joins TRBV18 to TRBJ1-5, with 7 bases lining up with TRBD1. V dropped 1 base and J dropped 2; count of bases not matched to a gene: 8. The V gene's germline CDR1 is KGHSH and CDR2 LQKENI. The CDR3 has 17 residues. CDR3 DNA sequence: TGTGCCAGCTCACCACGCGACAGGGCGGAGGGCAATCAGCCCCAGCATTTT. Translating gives CASSPRDRAEGNQPQHF. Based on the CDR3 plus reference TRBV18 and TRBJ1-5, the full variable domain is NAGVMQNPRHLVRRRGQEARLRCSPMKGHSHVYWYRQLPEEGLKFMVYLQKENIIDESGMPKERFSAEFPKEGPSILRIQQVVRGDSAAYFCASSPRDRAEGNQPQHFGDGTRLSIL.

Here the CDR3 reads CASSINTEAFF. CDR3 nucleotides: TGTGCCAGCAGCATAAACACTGAAGCTTTCTTT. The chain is built from TRBV2 and TRBJ1-1; D is unresolved. CDR3 length: 11 residues. V shed 6 bases and J shed 2 bases, with 4 bases lying between them. Germline assignment: CDR1 SNHLY and CDR2 FYNNEI.

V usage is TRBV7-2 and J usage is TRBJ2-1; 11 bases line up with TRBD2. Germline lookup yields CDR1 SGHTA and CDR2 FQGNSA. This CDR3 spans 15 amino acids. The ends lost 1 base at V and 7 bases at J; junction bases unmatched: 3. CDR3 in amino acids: CASSLGLAGGNEQFF. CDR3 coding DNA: TGTGCCAGCAGCTTAGGTCTAGCGGGAGGAAATGAGCAGTTCTTC. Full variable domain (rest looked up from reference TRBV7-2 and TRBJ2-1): GAGVSQSPSNKVTEKGKDVELRCDPISGHTALYWYRQSLGQGLEFLIYFQGNSAPDKSGLPSDRFSAERTGGSVSTLTIQRTQQEDSAVYLCASSLGLAGGNEQFFGPGTRLTVL.

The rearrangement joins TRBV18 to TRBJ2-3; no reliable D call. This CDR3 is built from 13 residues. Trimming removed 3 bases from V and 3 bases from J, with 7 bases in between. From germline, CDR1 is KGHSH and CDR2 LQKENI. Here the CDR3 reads CASSPSVTDTQYF. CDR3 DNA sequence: TGTGCCAGCTCACCCTCCGTTACAGATACGCAGTATTTT.

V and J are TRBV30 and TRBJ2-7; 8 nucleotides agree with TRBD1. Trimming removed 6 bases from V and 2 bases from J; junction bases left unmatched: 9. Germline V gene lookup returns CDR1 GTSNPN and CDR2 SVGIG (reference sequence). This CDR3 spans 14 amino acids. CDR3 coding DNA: TGTGCCTGCATTGGGACAGGCCCTACCTACGAGCAGTACTTC. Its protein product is CACIGTGPTYEQYF.

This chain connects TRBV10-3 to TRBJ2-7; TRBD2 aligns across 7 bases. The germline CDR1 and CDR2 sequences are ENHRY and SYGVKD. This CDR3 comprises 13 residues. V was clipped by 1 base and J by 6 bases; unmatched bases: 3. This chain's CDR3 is CAISELTSVEQYF. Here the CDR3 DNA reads TGTGCCATCAGTGAGTTAACTAGCGTCGAGCAGTACTTC.

The CDR3 DNA is TGTGCCAGCAGCTTTCCCGGGACAGGGGGTCGGGGCTACACCTTC. Translated: CASSFPGTGGRGYTF. The chain employs TRBV7-2 and TRBJ1-2, with TRBD1 identical over 11 bases. Per the germline V gene, CDR1 is SGHTA and CDR2 is FQGNSA. The J segment lost 8 bases and the V segment lost 3 bases, leaving 8 bases of the junction unmatched. This CDR3 has 15 residues.

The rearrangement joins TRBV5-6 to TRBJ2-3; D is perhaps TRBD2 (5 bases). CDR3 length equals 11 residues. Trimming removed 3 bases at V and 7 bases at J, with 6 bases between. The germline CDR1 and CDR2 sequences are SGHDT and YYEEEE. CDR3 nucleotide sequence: TGTGCCAGCAGCTCGGGAAATACGCAGTATTTT. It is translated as CASSSGNTQYF.

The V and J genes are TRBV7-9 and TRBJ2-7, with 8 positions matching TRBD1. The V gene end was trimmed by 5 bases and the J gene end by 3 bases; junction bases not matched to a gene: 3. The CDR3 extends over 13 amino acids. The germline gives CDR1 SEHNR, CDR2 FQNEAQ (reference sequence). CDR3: CASSPGQGYEQYF. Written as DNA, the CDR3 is TGTGCCAGCAGCCCAGGACAGGGCTACGAGCAGTACTTC.

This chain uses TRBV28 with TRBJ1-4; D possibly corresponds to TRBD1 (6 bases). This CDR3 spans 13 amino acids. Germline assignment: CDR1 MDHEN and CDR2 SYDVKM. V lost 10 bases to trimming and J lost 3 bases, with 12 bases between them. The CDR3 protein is CATADSSNEKLFF. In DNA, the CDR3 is TGTGCCACCGCGGACAGTTCTAATGAAAAACTGTTTTTT.

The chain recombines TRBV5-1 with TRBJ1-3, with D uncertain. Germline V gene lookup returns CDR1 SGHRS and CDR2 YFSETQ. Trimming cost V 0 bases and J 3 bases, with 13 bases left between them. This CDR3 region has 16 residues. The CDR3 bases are TGCGCCAGCAGCTTGGGATATATAGGCGGTGGAAACACCATATATTTT. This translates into CASSLGYIGGGNTIYF.

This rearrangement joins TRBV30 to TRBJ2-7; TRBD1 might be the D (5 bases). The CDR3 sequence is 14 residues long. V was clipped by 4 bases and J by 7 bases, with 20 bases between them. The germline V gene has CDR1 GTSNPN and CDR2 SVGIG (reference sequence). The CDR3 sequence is CAWNRQGTMGEQYF. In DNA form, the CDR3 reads TGTGCCTGGAATCGGCAGGGAACTATGGGGGAGCAGTACTTC.

The CDR3 nucleotides are TGTGCCAGCAGCCTTTTGCAGGGGAGCCTTGATTCACCCCTCCACTTT. Translated, it gives CASSLLQGSLDSPLHF. This chain connects TRBV7-6 to TRBJ1-6, with a tentative D call TRBD1 (6 bases). Germline loops: CDR1 SGHVS, CDR2 FNYEAQ. The CDR3 extends over 16 amino acids. V shed 5 bases and J shed 8 bases, with 19 bases lying between them.